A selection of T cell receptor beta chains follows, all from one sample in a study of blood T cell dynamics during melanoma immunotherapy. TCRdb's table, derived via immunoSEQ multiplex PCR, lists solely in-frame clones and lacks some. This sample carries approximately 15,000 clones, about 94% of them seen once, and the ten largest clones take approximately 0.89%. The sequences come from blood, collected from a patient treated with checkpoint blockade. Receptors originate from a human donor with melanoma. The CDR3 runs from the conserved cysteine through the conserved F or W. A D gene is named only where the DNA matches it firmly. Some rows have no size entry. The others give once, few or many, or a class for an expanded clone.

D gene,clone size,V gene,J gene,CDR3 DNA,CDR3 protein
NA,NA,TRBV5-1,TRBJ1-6,TGCGCCAGCAGCCCCCCCGGGGAAAATTCACCCCTCCACTTT,CASSPPGENSPLHF
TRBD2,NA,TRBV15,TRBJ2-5,TGTGCCACCAGCGGACTAGCGGGCAAAGAGACCCAGTACTTC,CATSGLAGKETQYF
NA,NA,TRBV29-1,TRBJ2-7,TGCAGCGAACGACAAGGCGAGTGGGAGTACGAGCAGTACTTC,CSERQGEWEYEQYF
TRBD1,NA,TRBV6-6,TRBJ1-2,TGTGCCAGCAGTTACGGGGACAGGGTTTATGGCTACACCTTC,CASSYGDRVYGYTF
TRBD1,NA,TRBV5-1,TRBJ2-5,TGCGCCAGCGACCTACTCGGACAGGTTCCAGAGACCCAGTACTTC,CASDLLGQVPETQYF
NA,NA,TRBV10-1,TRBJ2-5,TGCGCCAGCAGCGCTGGACGGACACAAGAGACCCAGTACTTC,CASSAGRTQETQYF
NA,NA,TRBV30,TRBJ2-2,TGTGCCTGGAGAGGGACGGGACTCCCCACCGGGGAGCTGTTTTTT,CAWRGTGLPTGELFF
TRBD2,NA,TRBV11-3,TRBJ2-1,TGTGCCAGCAGCTTAGAATCGGGAGGAGACCCCTACAATGAGCAGTTCTTC,CASSLESGGDPYNEQFF
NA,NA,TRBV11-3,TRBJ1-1,TGTGCCAGCAGACCCGAACGGGGATTTAGTGCTTTCTTT,CASRPERGFSAFF
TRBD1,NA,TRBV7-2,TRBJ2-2,TGTGCCAGCAGCCTAATCAGGGGGCGCATCGGGGAGCTGTTTTTT,CASSLIRGRIGELFF
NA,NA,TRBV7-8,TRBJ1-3,TGTGCCAGCAGCCCGGCCAAGGGGATCTCTGGAAACACCATATATTTT,CASSPAKGISGNTIYF
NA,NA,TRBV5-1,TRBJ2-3,TGCGCCAGCAGCGACGGACAGATTCAAGATACGCAGTATTTT,CASSDGQIQDTQYF
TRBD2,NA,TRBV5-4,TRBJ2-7,TGTGCCAGCAGCGTGGGACTAGCCTACGAGCAGTACTTC,CASSVGLAYEQYF
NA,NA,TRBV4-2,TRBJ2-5,TGTGCCAGCAGCCGTAGGGTTGGCAAAGAGACCCAGTACTTC,CASSRRVGKETQYF
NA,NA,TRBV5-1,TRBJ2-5,TGCGCCAGCAGCTTGTCCCCGGGCCAAGAGACCCAGTACTTC,CASSLSPGQETQYF
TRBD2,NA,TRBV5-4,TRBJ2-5,TGTGCCAGCAGCTTGGCTGGGGGGGGACAAGAGACCCAGTACTTC,CASSLAGGGQETQYF
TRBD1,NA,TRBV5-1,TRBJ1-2,TGCGCCAGCAGCTCAGTACAGGGGGGAATGCATGGCTACACCTTC,CASSSVQGGMHGYTF
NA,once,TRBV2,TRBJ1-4,TGTGCCAGCAGTGCAAGAAGTGAAAAACTGTTTTTT,CASSARSEKLFF
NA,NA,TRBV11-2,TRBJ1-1,TGTGCCAGCAGCTTAAGCCCGGGTATGAACACTGAAGCTTTCTTT,CASSLSPGMNTEAFF
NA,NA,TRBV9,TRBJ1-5,TGTGCCAGCAGTCAAGGGCGTTCAGGGGTTGGGGGACAGCCCCAGCATTTT,CASSQGRSGVGGQPQHF
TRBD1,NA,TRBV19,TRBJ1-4,TGTGCCAGTAGTATAGGGACAGGGAATGGTGAAAAACTGTTTTTT,CASSIGTGNGEKLFF
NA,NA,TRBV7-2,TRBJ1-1,TGTGCCAGCAGCTTAGTAAAGGCCAGTAGTACTGAAGCTTTCTTT,CASSLVKASSTEAFF
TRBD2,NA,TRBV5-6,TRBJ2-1,TGTGCCAGCAGCCTGCTCGGGACTAGCGGGAGTGATGAGCAGTTCTTC,CASSLLGTSGSDEQFF
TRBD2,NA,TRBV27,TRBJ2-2,TGTGCCAGCAGTTTAAGGCCCAGAGTTATAGCAGCGGGAGTCACCGGGGAGCTGTTTTTT,CASSLRPRVIAAGVTGELFF
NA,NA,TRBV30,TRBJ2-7,TGTGCCTGGAGTGAGGCGGCCGGGTACGAGCAGTACTTC,CAWSEAAGYEQYF
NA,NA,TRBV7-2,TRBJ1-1,TGTGCCAGCAGCCCGCGCATGAACACTGAAGCTTTCTTT,CASSPRMNTEAFF
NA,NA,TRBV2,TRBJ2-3,TGTGCCAGCAACAGACAGGAAGATACGCAGTATTTT,CASNRQEDTQYF
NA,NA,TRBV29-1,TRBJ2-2,TGCAGCGTTGGGTGGGCTGGGGGCACCGGGGAGCTGTTTTTT,CSVGWAGGTGELFF
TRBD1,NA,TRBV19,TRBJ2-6,TGTGCCAGTAGTAGCCTCTTCGGGACAGGGGTCTCCGGTGGGGCCAACGTCCTGACTTTC,CASSSLFGTGVSGGANVLTF
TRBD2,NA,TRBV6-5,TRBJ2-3,TGTGCCAGCAGTTACCTCAGCGGGGGGGCCGTTGGTACGCAGTATTTT,CASSYLSGGAVGTQYF
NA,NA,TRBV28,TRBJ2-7,TGTGCCAGCAGTTTCGTGAGCCCCTACGAGCAGTACTTC,CASSFVSPYEQYF
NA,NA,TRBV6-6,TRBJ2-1,TGTGCCAGCCGGCGGGGACGGGGCTCCTACAATGAGCAGTTCTTC,CASRRGRGSYNEQFF
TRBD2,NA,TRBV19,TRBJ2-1,TGTGCCAGTAGTAGAAATAGCGGGACCTCCTACAATGAGCAGTTCTTC,CASSRNSGTSYNEQFF
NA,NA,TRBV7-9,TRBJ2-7,TGTGCCAGCAGCCCTCAATTAAATACCTACGAGCAGTACTTC,CASSPQLNTYEQYF
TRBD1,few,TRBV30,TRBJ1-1,TGTGCCTGGATGACAGGGTTCACTGAAGCTTTCTTT,CAWMTGFTEAFF
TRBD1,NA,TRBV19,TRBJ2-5,TGTGCCAGTAACTGGGACAGAGACCAAGAGACCCAGTACTTC,CASNWDRDQETQYF
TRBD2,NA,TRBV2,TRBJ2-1,TGTGCCAGCAGAGGGACTACTAGCGGGTTCAACAGAGGGAATGAGCAGTTCTTC,CASRGTTSGFNRGNEQFF
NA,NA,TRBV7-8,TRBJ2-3,TGTGCCAGCAGCTTAGCCGGGATAAACACAGATACGCAGTATTTT,CASSLAGINTDTQYF
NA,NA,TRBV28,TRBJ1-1,TGTGCCAGCAGTTTATATGGCCGGGGGAGGGGAGGTTCCACTGAAGCTTTCTTT,CASSLYGRGRGGSTEAFF
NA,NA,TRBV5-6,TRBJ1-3,TGTGCCAGCAGCTTGGACCGACCGTTCTCTGGAAACACCATATATTTT,CASSLDRPFSGNTIYF
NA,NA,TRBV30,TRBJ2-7,TGTGCCTGGAGTGTACGTGGGAGTAGGTACTTC,CAWSVRGSRYF
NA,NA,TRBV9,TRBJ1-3,TGTGCCAGCAGCGTAGCGGGTGGAGAAGTTGGAAACACCATATATTTT,CASSVAGGEVGNTIYF
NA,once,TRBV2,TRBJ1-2,TGTGCCAGCAGGGACGGTGGGTTTCGCTACACCTTC,CASRDGGFRYTF
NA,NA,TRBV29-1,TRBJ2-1,TGCAGCGTTAAAGAAGCCTATTCCTACAATGAGCAGTTCTTC,CSVKEAYSYNEQFF
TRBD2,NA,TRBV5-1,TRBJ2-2,TGCGCCAGCAGCTCGGGACTAGTCACCTCGAGGGTAAACACCGGGGAGCTGTTTTTT,CASSSGLVTSRVNTGELFF
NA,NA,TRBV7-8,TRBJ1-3,TGTGCCAGCAGCTTAGCGCCAAGTGCTGGAAACACCATATATTTT,CASSLAPSAGNTIYF
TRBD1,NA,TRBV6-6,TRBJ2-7,TGTGCCAGCAGTTACGGGGACAGGGGGCGCGAGCAGTACTTC,CASSYGDRGREQYF
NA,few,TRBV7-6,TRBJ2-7,TGTGCCAGCAGCCTGAACCGGGACTACGAGCAGTACTTC,CASSLNRDYEQYF
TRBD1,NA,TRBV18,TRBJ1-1,TGTGCCAGCTCACCAAAAGGGGGCGGAACCACTGAAGCTTTCTTT,CASSPKGGGTTEAFF
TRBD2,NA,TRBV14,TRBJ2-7,TGTGCCAGCAGCCCCTATGGGAGGGCCTACGAGCAGTACTTC,CASSPYGRAYEQYF
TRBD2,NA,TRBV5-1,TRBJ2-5,TGCGCCAGCAGCTTCGCGGGAGGGCAAGAGACCCAGTACTTC,CASSFAGGQETQYF